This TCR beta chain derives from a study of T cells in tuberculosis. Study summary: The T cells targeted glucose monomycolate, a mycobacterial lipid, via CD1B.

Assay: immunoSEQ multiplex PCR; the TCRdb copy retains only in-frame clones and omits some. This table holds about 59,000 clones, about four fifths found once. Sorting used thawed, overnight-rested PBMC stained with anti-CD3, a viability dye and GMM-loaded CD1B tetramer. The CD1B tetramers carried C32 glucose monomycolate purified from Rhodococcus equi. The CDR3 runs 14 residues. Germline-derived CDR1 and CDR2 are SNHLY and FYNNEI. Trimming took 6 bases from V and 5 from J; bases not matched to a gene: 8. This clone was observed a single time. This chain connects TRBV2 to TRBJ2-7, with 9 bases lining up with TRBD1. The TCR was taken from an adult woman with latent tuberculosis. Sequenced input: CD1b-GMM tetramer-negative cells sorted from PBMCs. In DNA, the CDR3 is TGTGCCAGCAGGGTAGAGGGACAGGGTAACGAGCAGTACTTC. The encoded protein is CASRVEGQGNEQYF.